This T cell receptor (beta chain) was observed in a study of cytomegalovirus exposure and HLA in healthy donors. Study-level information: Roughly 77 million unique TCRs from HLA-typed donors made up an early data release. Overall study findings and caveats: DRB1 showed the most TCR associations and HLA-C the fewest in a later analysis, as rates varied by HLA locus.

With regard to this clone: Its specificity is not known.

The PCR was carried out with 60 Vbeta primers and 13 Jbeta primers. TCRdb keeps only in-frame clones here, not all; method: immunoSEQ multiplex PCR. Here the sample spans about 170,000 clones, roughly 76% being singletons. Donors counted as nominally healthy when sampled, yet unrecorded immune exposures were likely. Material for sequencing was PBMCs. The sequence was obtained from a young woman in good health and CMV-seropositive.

In nucleotides, the CDR3 is TGTGCCAGCAGATTGGGACTCGAGGGGTTTTACGAGCAGTACTTC. Translation gives CASRLGLEGFYEQYF. The gene calls are TRBV6-1 and TRBJ2-7, with D perhaps matching TRBD2 (6 bases). Deletions cut 6 bases from V and 4 bases from J, with 19 bases between. The CDR3 spans 15 residues. In germline, CDR1 is MNHNS, CDR2 SASEGT.